Described below is a single T cell receptor (beta chain) sequence and its context. The data stem from a study of blood T cell repertoires in COVID-19. Study at large: The samples span acute and convalescent COVID-19 from the United States, Italy and Spain.

The protocol was immunoSEQ multiplex PCR, while the TCRdb copy is restricted to in-frame clones and leaves out a portion. In the table there are around 170,000 clones, 88% of which are singletons. The V end was cut by 5 bases, the J end by 1 base, with 17 bases between. CDR1 is SGHVS and CDR2 is FQNEAQ in the germline V gene. The CDR3 sequence is 16 residues long. Participants were aged about 18 to 90 years, lived in under 25 US areas, and enrolled virtually. In assigning cohorts, the study relied on participant-reported clinical history. Cohort 3 donors counted as recovered after two negative PCRs, clearance, or resolved symptoms.

Sequenced input: PBMCs or T cells enriched from blood (not recorded which). The receptor was derived from a young woman who had recovered from COVID-19. V gene TRBV7-8 combines with J gene TRBJ2-5; D may be TRBD2 (7 bases). The CDR3 reads CASSPLEGGPQETQYF. The CDR3 DNA follows: TGTGCCAGCAGCCCTCTGGAGGGGGGGCCCCAAGAGACCCAGTACTTC.